In its sample, the clone carrying this T cell receptor (beta chain) was seen a few times. These data are taken from a study of blood T cell repertoires in COVID-19. The CDR3 sequence is 15 residues long. Per germline, CDR1 MRHNA and CDR2 SNTAGT. Trimming removed 7 bases from V and 0 bases from J; junction bases left unmatched: 9. Authors' data handling: Nucleated cell number was recorded as an estimate derived from reference gene primer amplification. TCRdb keeps only in-frame clones here, not all; method: immunoSEQ multiplex PCR. V, J and clone size derive from that table, while D and trimming were established from the DNA sequence. The sample contains some 170,000 clones, more than 75% of which appear only once.

This chain links TRBV6-4 with TRBJ2-7, with 7 bases that match TRBD2. The sequence came from a woman aged 45-65 years with active or convalescent COVID-19. Material: peripheral blood. CDR3 bases: TGTGCCAGCACCCCCCGGGGAGGGAGCTCCTACGAGCAGTACTTC. Translated, it gives CASTPRGGSSYEQYF.